Below, one T cell receptor (beta chain) is given with its context. The antigen is undetermined. The sample comes from a study of T cells in localized non-small cell lung cancer. Here immunoSEQ multiplex PCR was the method, and the copy in TCRdb shows in-frame clones only, minus some. The sample contains more than 5,000 clones, 80% to 90% of which appear only once. With V trimmed by 0 bases and J by 6 bases, 15 bases remained unmatched. Per germline, CDR1 SGDLS and CDR2 YYNGEE. The length of the CDR3 is 20 residues. Study outcomes and limitations: Compared with tumor, uninvolved adjacent lung displayed greater T cell clonality, ranking highest overall. Appearances in adjacent lung were noted for a median approximately 50 of the top 100 tumor clones.

This material consisted of peripheral blood, taken before any cancer treatment. The rearrangement joins TRBV9 to TRBJ2-2; TRBD2 matches 12 bases. This clonotype was sampled from a male donor older than 55 with stage I lung adenocarcinoma. The CDR3 here is CASSVALLAGGPVNAGELFF. CDR3 in DNA: TGTGCCAGCAGCGTAGCCCTACTAGCGGGAGGTCCCGTCAACGCCGGGGAGCTGTTTTTT.